Listed here are 21 T cell receptor beta chains from one sample, sequenced in a study of T-cell memory formation after mild COVID-19 (dated by TCRdb to about 2021). To prepare the library, 5' RACE was applied. Sequencing relied on an Illumina NovaSeq 6000. TCRdb cleaned the public reads at Q25 with fastp, built clones with MiXCR and kept in-frame beta chains. Each CDR3 protein appears once, grouped with its most common genes and DNA. The table for this sample lists roughly 450,000 distinct CDR3 sequences; approximately 18% of them were counted only once. The leading ten clones occupy 20% to 25% of the sample. Sample: PBMCs or a T cell subset sorted from them (not recorded which). These TCRs come from a man aged 18-30 years who had mild COVID-19 (a few samples of this study predate the infection). The sample titles of this study are shuffled in the database, so cell type and time point are left out; the donor was told from shared clones.

J is TRBJ1-4 and V is TRBV4-1, with D maybe TRBD1 (5 bases). CDR1 MGHRA and CDR2 YSYEKL come from the germline V gene. This CDR3 spans 14 amino acids. Trimming left V 1 base short and J 8 bases short, with 11 bases between. Written as DNA, the CDR3 is TGCGCCAGCAGCCAAGGAGTAGGGGAAGAAAAACTGTTTTTT. This gives the protein CASSQGVGEEKLFF.

V usage is TRBV6-2 or TRBV6-3 and J usage is TRBJ2-1; possibly TRBD2 for D (5 bases). This CDR3 is built from 14 residues. Germline loops: CDR1 MNHEY, CDR2 SVGEGT. V lost 4 bases to trimming and J lost 3 bases, with 10 bases between them. CDR3 sequence reads: CASSLAWDYNEQFF. In nucleotides, the CDR3 is TGTGCCAGCAGTTTAGCGTGGGACTACAATGAGCAGTTCTTC.

There are a few counts of this clonotype. This chain links TRBV5-1 with TRBJ2-2, with TRBD1 matching 8 bases. The length of the CDR3 is 16 residues. The germline CDR1 and CDR2 sequences are SGHRS and YFSETQ. V lost 4 bases and J lost 4; bases outside the gene matches: 9. The CDR3 DNA sequence: TGCGCCAGCAGCCTAGGACAGGGCCGTGGCACCGGGGAGCTGTTTTTT. Protein sequence: CASSLGQGRGTGELFF.

At least ten counts were recorded for this clonotype. The chain joins TRBV7-2 to TRBJ1-6; D is possibly TRBD1 (6 bases). The germline CDR1 and CDR2 sequences are SGHTA and FQGNSA. There are 15 residues in the CDR3. Trimming cost V 4 bases and J 10 bases, with 17 bases left between them. CDR3 DNA sequence: TGTGCCAGCAGCTCGCTCGGGGGGCCTGGATCACCCCTCCACTTT. It encodes CASSSLGGPGSPLHF. Full variable domain (outside the CDR3, taken from reference TRBV7-2 and TRBJ1-6): GAGVSQSPSNKVTEKGKDVELRCDPISGHTALYWYRQSLGQGLEFLIYFQGNSAPDKSGLPSDRFSAERTGGSVSTLTIQRTQQEDSAVYLCASSSLGGPGSPLHFGNGTRLTVT.

The rearrangement joins TRBV7-3 to TRBJ1-2; D possibly corresponds to TRBD1 (5 bases). The CDR3 extends over 13 amino acids. Trimming took off 9 bases at V and 3 bases at J, with 14 bases between the two ends. Looked up from germline, CDR1 is SGHTA and CDR2 is FQGTGA. The CDR3 here is CASAAGEDYGYTF. CDR3 coding DNA: TGTGCCAGTGCGGCGGGGGAAGACTATGGCTACACCTTC.

Ten or more counts support this clonotype. J is TRBJ2-1 and V is TRBV5-1; 8 bases fit TRBD2. This CDR3 contains 15 residues. V lost 2 bases and J lost 4; bases outside the gene matches: 5. Germline V lookup: CDR1 SGHRS, CDR2 YFSETQ. CDR3 protein: CASSFYSGAYNEQFF. CDR3 bases: TGCGCCAGCAGCTTCTATAGCGGGGCATACAATGAGCAGTTCTTC.

The gene calls are TRBV5-6 and TRBJ2-7; D unclear. This CDR3 region has 15 residues. V was trimmed by 5 bases and J by 5 bases, leaving 20 bases between them. Germline V gives CDR1 SGHDT, CDR2 YYEEEE. CDR3 DNA sequence: TGTGCCAGCAGTTCTTTCGATCTCCACCGGGACGAGCAGTACTTC. Protein sequence: CASSSFDLHRDEQYF.

This clonotype appeared a single time. This chain links TRBV12-5 with TRBJ1-2; 7 bases are shared with TRBD1. The germline gives CDR1 LGHNT, CDR2 FRNRAP. The CDR3 contains 14 residues. After removal of 7 bases from V and 2 bases from J, the junction contained 7 bases not matched to a gene. The CDR3: CASVSGQVNYGYTF. The CDR3 nucleotides are TGTGCTAGTGTTTCCGGACAGGTAAACTATGGCTACACCTTC.

The chain employs TRBV7-2 and TRBJ2-7; TRBD2 matches 8 bases. This CDR3 has 15 residues. CDR1 is SGHTA and CDR2 is FQGNSA in the germline V gene. V gave up 2 bases and J gave up 2 bases; unmatched junction bases: 5. Here the CDR3 DNA reads TGTGCCAGCAGCTTAAGCGGGGGTCCACCCTACGAGCAGTACTTC. Its translation is CASSLSGGPPYEQYF. Filled out from reference TRBV7-2 and TRBJ2-7, the complete variable domain reads GAGVSQSPSNKVTEKGKDVELRCDPISGHTALYWYRQSLGQGLEFLIYFQGNSAPDKSGLPSDRFSAERTGGSVSTLTIQRTQQEDSAVYLCASSLSGGPPYEQYFGPGTRLTVT.

For this clonotype: One end of the junction does not line up with germline, which may come from a read error. The chain carries TRBV9 and TRBJ2-5; TRBD1 agrees at 8 bases. Germline CDR1 is SGDLS and CDR2 is YYNGEE. The CDR3 runs 15 residues. CDR3 sequence: CDSARSTGDGETQYF. DNA for the CDR3: TGTGACAGCGCCCGGTCGACAGGGGACGGGGAGACCCAGTACTTC. Filled out from reference TRBV9 and TRBJ2-5, the complete variable domain reads DSGVTQTPKHLITATGQRVTLRCSPRSGDLSVYWYQQSLDQGLQFLIQYYNGEERAKGNILERFSAQQFPDLHSELNLSSLELGDSALYFCDSARSTGDGETQYFGPGTRLLVL.

V and J are TRBV7-9 and TRBJ1-4; D unclear. Germline V lookup: CDR1 SEHNR, CDR2 FQNEAQ (reference sequence). The CDR3 contains 13 residues. V was pared by 1 base and J by 7 bases, with 7 bases between. This chain's CDR3 is CASSLEVLEKLFF. The CDR3 DNA is TGTGCCAGCAGCTTAGAGGTTCTTGAAAAACTGTTTTTT.

The chain combines TRBV4-2 with TRBJ2-1; D not certain. The CDR3 consists of 16 residues. CDR1 is LGHNA, CDR2 YNFKEQ, per germline. Trimming pared 0 bases from V and 6 bases from J, leaving 15 bases between. CDR3 sequence reads: CASSQDSLRTANEQFF. The CDR3 coding sequence is TGTGCCAGCAGCCAAGATTCATTAAGGACCGCCAATGAGCAGTTCTTC.

The J gene is TRBJ2-3, the V gene TRBV7-2; TRBD2 aligns across 9 bases. V was clipped by 5 bases and J by 4 bases; unmatched bases: 10. This CDR3 has 16 residues. The germline V gene has CDR1 SGHTA and CDR2 FQGNSA. The CDR3 DNA follows: TGTGCCAGCAGCCCGTATCTAGCGGGGACCCCAGATACGCAGTATTTT. Protein: CASSPYLAGTPDTQYF.

This clonotype was recorded a few times. This CDR3 reads CASSPTGESNYGYTF. The CDR3 DNA sequence: TGTGCCAGCTCACCAACGGGGGAATCTAACTATGGCTACACCTTC. V usage is TRBV18 and J usage is TRBJ1-2; D possibly corresponds to TRBD1 (5 bases). Germline loops: CDR1 KGHSH, CDR2 LQKENI. The V end lost 2 bases, the J end lost 0 bases, and 10 bases lay between the germline ends. This CDR3 has 15 amino acids.

The chain uses TRBV27 and TRBJ1-2; D is unresolved. Looked up from germline, CDR1 is MNHEY and CDR2 is SMNVEV (reference sequence). This CDR3 comprises 14 residues. V lost 5 bases and J 2 bases, leaving 12 bases between the germline ends. The CDR3 DNA reads as TGTGCCAGCAGTGACGGTCACGGAAACTATGGCTACACCTTC. Its translation is CASSDGHGNYGYTF.

V is TRBV10-2 and J is TRBJ2-1, with D uncertain. Germline V gene lookup returns CDR1 WSHSY and CDR2 SAAADI. The CDR3 is made up of 14 amino acids. Trimming stripped 0 bases from V and 4 bases from J, with 7 bases between. CDR3 nucleotides: TGCGCCAGCAGTGAGTCACGCGGATACAATGAGCAGTTCTTC. Translated, it gives CASSESRGYNEQFF.

The table lists this clonotype with a few counts. This chain connects TRBV24-1 to TRBJ2-5; 12 bases agree with TRBD2. Germline CDR1 reads KGHDR; CDR2 reads SFDVKD. The length of the CDR3 is 15 residues. The J segment lost 5 bases and the V segment lost 3 bases, leaving 3 bases of the junction unmatched. This CDR3 reads CATSDPGLAGETQYF. The CDR3 coding sequence is TGTGCCACCAGTGATCCCGGACTAGCGGGGGAGACCCAGTACTTC.

The chain uses TRBV20-1 and TRBJ2-3, with D hard to call. V lost 8 bases to trimming and J lost 0 bases, with 12 bases between them. The germline gives CDR1 DFQATT, CDR2 SNEGSKA (reference sequence). The CDR3 totals 13 residues. Here the CDR3 reads CSTATTSTDTQYF. CDR3 DNA sequence: TGCAGTACGGCAACGACTAGCACAGATACGCAGTATTTT.

The rearrangement uses TRBV19 and TRBJ1-2; D is ambiguous. This CDR3 has 14 residues. Germline V gene data show CDR1 as LNHDA and CDR2 as SQIVND (reference sequence). Trimming removed 10 bases from V and 1 base from J, with 16 bases in between. The CDR3 loop is CATSSVYLNYGYTF. The CDR3 DNA follows: TGTGCCACTTCCAGCGTATACCTTAACTATGGCTACACCTTC.

The genes are TRBV4-3 and TRBJ2-1; 13 bases match TRBD2. V trimming: 4 bases; J trimming: 7 bases; junction bases outside the gene matches: 7. This CDR3 comprises 16 residues. Germline V CDR1 and CDR2: LGHNA, YSLEER. The CDR3 DNA reads TGCGCCAGCAGCCGAGGGAGGGGACTAGCGGGAAATGAGCAGTTCTTC. It yields the protein CASSRGRGLAGNEQFF.

The V and J genes are TRBV6-1 and TRBJ2-1; tentatively, D is TRBD1 (5 bases). Germline CDR1 is MNHNS and CDR2 is SASEGT. V was clipped by 2 bases and J by 12 bases, with 14 bases between them. The CDR3 has 13 residues. CDR3 sequence reads: CASSERGGGWQFF. The CDR3 nucleotides read TGTGCCAGCAGTGAAAGGGGTGGTGGTTGGCAGTTCTTC.